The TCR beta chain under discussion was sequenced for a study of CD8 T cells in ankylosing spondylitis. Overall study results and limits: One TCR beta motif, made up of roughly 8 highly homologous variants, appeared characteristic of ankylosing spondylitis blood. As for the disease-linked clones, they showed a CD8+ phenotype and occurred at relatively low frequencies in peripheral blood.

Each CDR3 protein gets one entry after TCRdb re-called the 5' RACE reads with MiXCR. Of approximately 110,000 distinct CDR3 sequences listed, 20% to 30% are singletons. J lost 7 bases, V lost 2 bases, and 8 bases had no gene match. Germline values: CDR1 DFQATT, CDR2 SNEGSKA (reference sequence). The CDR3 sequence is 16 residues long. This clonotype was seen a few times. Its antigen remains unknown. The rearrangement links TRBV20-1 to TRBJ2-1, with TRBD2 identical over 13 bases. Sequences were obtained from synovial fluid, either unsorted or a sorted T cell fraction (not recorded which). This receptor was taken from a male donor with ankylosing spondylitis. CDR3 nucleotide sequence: TGCAGTGCTAGATCACCGGGACTAGCGGGAACGAATGAGCAGTTCTTC. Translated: CSARSPGLAGTNEQFF.